The T cell receptor (beta chain) under discussion was sequenced for a study of T cell changes during pregnancy in multiple sclerosis. Assay used: immunoSEQ multiplex PCR; TCRdb lists only in-frame clones, some missing. Here the sample spans about 50,000 clones, roughly 93% being singletons. There are 17 residues in the CDR3. V gave up 2 bases and J gave up 8 bases; unmatched junction bases: 13. Per the germline V gene, CDR1 is SEHNR and CDR2 is FQNEAQ (reference sequence). This clonotype was sampled from a female donor with multiple sclerosis, enrolled in a pregnancy study. This sample comprised CD8+ T cells from peripheral blood mononuclear cells, obtained in the first trimester of pregnancy. The V call is TRBV7-9, the J call TRBJ2-1; 9 positions match TRBD2. The CDR3 region has the DNA TGTGCCAGCAGCTTATCCCTAAGGGGGACTAGCCTTTATGAGCAGTTCTTC. This encodes CASSLSLRGTSLYEQFF.